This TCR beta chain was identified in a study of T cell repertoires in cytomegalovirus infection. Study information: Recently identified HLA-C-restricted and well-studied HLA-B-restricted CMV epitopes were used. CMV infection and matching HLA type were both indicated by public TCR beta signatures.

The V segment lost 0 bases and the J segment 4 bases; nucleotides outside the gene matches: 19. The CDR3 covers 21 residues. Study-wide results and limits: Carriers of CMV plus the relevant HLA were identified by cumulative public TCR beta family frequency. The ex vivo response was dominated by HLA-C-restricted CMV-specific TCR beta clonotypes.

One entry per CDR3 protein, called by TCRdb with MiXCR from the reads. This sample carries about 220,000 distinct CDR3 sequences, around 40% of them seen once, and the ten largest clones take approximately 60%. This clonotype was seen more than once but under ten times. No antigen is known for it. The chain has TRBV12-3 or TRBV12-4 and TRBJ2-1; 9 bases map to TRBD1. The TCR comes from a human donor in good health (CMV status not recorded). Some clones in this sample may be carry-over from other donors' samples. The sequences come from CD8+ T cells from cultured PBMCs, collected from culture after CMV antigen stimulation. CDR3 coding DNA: TGTGCCAGCAGTTTAGCCTACTACACAAAGCGACAGGGGGGTACGTACAATGAGCAGTTCTTC. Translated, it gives CASSLAYYTKRQGGTYNEQFF.